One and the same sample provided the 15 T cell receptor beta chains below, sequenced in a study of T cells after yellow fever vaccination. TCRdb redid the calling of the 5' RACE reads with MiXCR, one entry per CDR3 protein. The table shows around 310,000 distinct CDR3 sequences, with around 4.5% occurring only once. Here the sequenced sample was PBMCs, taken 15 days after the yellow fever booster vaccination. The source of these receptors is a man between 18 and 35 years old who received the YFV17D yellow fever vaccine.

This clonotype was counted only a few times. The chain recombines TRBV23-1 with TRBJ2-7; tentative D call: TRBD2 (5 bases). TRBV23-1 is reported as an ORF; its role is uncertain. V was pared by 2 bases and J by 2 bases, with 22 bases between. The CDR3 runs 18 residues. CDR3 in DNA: TGCGCCAGCAGTCAACCCGAGATTGACCGGGATAGAACCTACGAGCAGTACGTC. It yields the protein CASSQPEIDRDRTYEQYV.

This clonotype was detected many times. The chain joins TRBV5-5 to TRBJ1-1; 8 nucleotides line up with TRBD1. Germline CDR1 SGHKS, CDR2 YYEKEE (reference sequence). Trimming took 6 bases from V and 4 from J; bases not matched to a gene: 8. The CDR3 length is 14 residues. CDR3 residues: CASNPLRGPTEAFF. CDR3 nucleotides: TGTGCCAGCAACCCCCTCAGGGGGCCCACTGAAGCTTTCTTT.

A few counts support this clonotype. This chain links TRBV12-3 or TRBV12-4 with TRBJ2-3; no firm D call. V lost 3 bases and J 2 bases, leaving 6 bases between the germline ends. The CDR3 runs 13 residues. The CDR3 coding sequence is TGTGCCAGCAGTTTCCTCTTCACAGATACGCAGTATTTT. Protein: CASSFLFTDTQYF.

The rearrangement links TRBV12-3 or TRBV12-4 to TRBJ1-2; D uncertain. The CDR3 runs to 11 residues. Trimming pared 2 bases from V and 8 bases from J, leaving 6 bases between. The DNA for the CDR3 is TGTGCCAGCAGTTTATGGCCGGGCTACACCTTC. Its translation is CASSLWPGYTF.

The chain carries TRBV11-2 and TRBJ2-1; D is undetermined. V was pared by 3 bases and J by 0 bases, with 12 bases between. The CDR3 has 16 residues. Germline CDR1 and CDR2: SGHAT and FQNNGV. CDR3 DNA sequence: TGTGCCAGCAGCTTTCGCAGCCAGAGCTCCTACAATGAGCAGTTCTTC. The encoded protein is CASSFRSQSSYNEQFF.

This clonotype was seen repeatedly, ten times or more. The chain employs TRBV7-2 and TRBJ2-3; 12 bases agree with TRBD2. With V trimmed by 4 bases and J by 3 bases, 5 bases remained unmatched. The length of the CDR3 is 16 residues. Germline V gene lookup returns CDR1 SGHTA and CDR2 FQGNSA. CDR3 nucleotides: TGTGCCAGCAGCTCGGGACTAGCGGGCGGGACAGATACGCAGTATTTT. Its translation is CASSSGLAGGTDTQYF.

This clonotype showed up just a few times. The DNA for the CDR3 is TGCGCCAGCAGCTTGCCCTCGGCGACAGGATTAAGCACTGAGCAGTTCTTC. Translating gives CASSLPSATGLSTEQFF. The chain links TRBV5-1 to TRBJ2-1; TRBD1 might be the D (6 bases). V was cut by 1 base and J by 9 bases, with 23 bases left in between. Germline values: CDR1 SGHRS, CDR2 YFSETQ. The CDR3 has 17 residues. Full variable domain (remainder filled in from reference TRBV5-1 and TRBJ2-1): KAGVTQTPRYLIKTRGQQVTLSCSPISGHRSVSWYQQTPGQGLQFLFEYFSETQRNKGNFPGRFSGRQFSNSRSEMNVSTLELGDSALYLCASSLPSATGLSTEQFFGPGTRLTVL.

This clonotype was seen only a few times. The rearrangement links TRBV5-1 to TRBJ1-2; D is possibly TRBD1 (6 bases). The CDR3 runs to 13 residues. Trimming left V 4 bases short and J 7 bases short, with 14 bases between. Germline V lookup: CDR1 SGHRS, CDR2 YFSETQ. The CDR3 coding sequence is TGCGCCAGCAGCCAGGGACAACTCATTGGCTACACCTTC. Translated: CASSQGQLIGYTF.

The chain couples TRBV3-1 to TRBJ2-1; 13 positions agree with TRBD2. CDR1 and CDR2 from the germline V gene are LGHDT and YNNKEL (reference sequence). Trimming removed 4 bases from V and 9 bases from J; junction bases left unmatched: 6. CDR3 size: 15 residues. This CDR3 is CASSLLAGGPGEQFF. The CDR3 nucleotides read TGTGCCAGCAGCCTACTAGCGGGGGGGCCAGGTGAGCAGTTCTTC.

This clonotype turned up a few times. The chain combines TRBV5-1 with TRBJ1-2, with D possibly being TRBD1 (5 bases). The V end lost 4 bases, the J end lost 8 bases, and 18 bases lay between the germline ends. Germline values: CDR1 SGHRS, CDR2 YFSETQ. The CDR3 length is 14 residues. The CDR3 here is CASSLRDGARGYTF. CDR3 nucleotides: TGCGCCAGCAGCCTCCGGGACGGGGCGAGAGGCTACACCTTC.

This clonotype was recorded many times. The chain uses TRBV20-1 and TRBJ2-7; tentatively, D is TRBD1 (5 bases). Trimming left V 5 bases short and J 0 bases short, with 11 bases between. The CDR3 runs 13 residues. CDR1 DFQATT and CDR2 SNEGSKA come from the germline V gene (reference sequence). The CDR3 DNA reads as TGCAGTGCTCCCGCCAGGGCCTCCTACGAGCAGTACTTC. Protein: CSAPARASYEQYF.

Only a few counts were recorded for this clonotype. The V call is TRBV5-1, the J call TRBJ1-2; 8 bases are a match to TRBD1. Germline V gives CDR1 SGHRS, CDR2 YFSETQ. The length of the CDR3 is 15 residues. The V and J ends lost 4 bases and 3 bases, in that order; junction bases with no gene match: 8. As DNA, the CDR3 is TGCGCCAGCAGCCCTAGGACAGGGCTGGACTATGGCTACACCTTC. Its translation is CASSPRTGLDYGYTF. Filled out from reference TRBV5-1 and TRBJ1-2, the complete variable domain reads KAGVTQTPRYLIKTRGQQVTLSCSPISGHRSVSWYQQTPGQGLQFLFEYFSETQRNKGNFPGRFSGRQFSNSRSEMNVSTLELGDSALYLCASSPRTGLDYGYTFGSGTRLTVV.

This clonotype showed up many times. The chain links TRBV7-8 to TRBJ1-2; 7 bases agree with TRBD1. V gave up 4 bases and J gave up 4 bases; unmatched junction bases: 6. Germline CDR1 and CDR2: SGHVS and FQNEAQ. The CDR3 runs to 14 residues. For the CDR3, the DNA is TGTGCCAGCAGCTCCTGGACAGGAGTCTATGGCTACACCTTC. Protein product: CASSSWTGVYGYTF.

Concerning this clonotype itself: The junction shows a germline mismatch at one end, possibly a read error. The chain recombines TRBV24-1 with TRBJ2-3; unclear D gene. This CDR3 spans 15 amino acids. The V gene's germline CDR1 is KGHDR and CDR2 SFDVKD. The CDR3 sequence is CATSDLPGYGDTLYF. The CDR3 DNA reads TGTGCCACCAGTGATTTGCCCGGGTATGGAGATACGCTGTATTTT.

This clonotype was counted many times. The CDR3 is CATSDFSTDTQYF. The CDR3, as DNA: TGTGCCACCAGTGATTTTAGCACAGATACGCAGTATTTT. The J gene is TRBJ2-3, the V gene TRBV24-1, with D uncertain. Deletions cut 1 base from V and 0 bases from J, with 1 base between. There are 13 residues in the CDR3. CDR1 KGHDR and CDR2 SFDVKD come from the germline V gene.